The 20 T cell receptor beta chains in this list originate from one sample, sequenced in a study of CD8+ T cells in alopecia areata. Sorting of pooled cutaneous lymph node cells was based on CD4, CD8alpha, NKG2D, NKG2ACE and other markers. The authors extracted RNA and reverse transcribed it into cDNA as the sequencing template. Profiled with immunoSEQ multiplex PCR; TCRdb holds only in-frame clones, not every one. This sample has around 300,000 clones and no singletons, with about 1.2% in the ten largest. The material sequenced was CD4+ T cells sorted from a lymph node. The receptors originated from a C3H/HeJ mouse with alopecia areata. For this mouse line, the MHC haplotype is H2-k.

Remarks on this clone: Gene names follow the mouse nomenclature. The read terminates 4 residues before the CDR3 end, so the remaining end is supplied by the germline J gene. The chain carries TRBV1 and TRBJ1-2; tentative D call: TRBD1 (6 bases). The CDR3 contains 16 residues. The V gene lost 4 bases and the J gene lost 2 bases, with 17 bases spanning the gap. Germline V gene sequence: CDR1 NSQYPW, CDR2 LRSPGD (reference sequence). The DNA read from the CDR3 is TGCACCTGCAGTGTCAACTCCCCAGGGGCCAACTCC. Residues: CTCSVNSPGANS. The whole CDR3 sequence reads CTCSVNSPGANSDYTF.

This clone showed up just a few times. Mouse names are used for the genes. The read gets to within 4 residues of the CDR3 end, and the germline J gene fills in the rest. Other nucleotide sequences in the sample specify the same CDR3. V and J are TRBV5 and TRBJ1-1, with TRBD1 identical over 10 bases. V shed 4 bases and J 4 bases; nucleotides not matched to a gene: 3. CDR1 is LGHNA and CDR2 is YNLKQL in the germline V gene (reference sequence). The CDR3 has 14 residues. The CDR3 sequence is CASSPGTGVTEVFF. Partial CDR3 DNA: TGTGCCAGCAGCCCCGGGACAGGGGTCACA.

Of note for this clone: Gene names denote mouse genes. The same CDR3 is also encoded by other DNA sequences in this sample. The CDR3 here is CASSDRDRGYNSPLYF. The part of the CDR3 DNA that was read is TGTGCCAGCAGTGATCGGGACAGGGGGTATAATTCGCCC. This chain connects TRBV13-1 to TRBJ1-6; TRBD1 matches at 11 bases. Read sequence stops 3 residues before the CDR3 end, and the germline J gene provides the missing end. TRBJ1-6 counts as an open reading frame of uncertain function. The CDR3 is 16 amino acids. With V trimmed by 1 base and J by 4 bases, 1 base remained unmatched. Germline-derived CDR1 and CDR2 are NSHNY and SYGAGN.

In regard to this clone: Germline and genes here are mouse. The CDR3 end lies 3 residues beyond the end of the read and is filled in from the germline J gene. The rearrangement uses TRBV13-3 and TRBJ1-6, with a weak D call TRBD1 (6 bases). TRBJ1-6 counts as an open reading frame of uncertain function. Trimming took 3 bases from V and 2 from J, leaving 9 bases between them. This CDR3 spans 15 amino acids. Germline V CDR1 and CDR2: NNHDY, SYVADS. This CDR3 is CASSVTGTYNSPLYF. The CDR3 DNA, read in part, is TGTGCCAGCAGTGTCACAGGGACCTATAATTCGCCC.

Details on this clone: Genes and germline come from the mouse. The read gets to within 4 residues of the CDR3 end, and the germline J gene fills in the rest. The rearrangement links TRBV19 to TRBJ2-1; D perhaps matches TRBD1 (6 bases). Germline-derived CDR1 and CDR2 are FNHDT and SITEND (reference sequence). Trimming took off 4 bases at V and 5 bases at J, with 10 bases between the two ends. The CDR3 has 13 amino acids. The DNA read from the CDR3 is TGTGCCAGCAGTCCCGGGACAAATGCT. It is translated as CASSPGTNA. The full CDR3 reads CASSPGTNAEQFF.

As for this clone: The gene symbols are mouse symbols. The CDR3 goes on 4 residues after the read ends, and that part is filled in from the germline J gene. The chain has TRBV31 and TRBJ2-5; 7 bases match TRBD2. V dropped 1 base and J dropped 2; count of bases not matched to a gene: 6. Germline CDR1 and CDR2: GKSSPN and SITVG. This CDR3 is 15 amino acids long. This CDR3 is CAWSPPLGSQDTQYF. Partial CDR3 DNA: TGTGCCTGGAGTCCCCCACTGGGGAGCCAAGAC.

This clone was picked up a small number of times. The gene names given are mouse names. The read finishes 3 residues shy of the CDR3 end, and the germline J gene is used to complete it. Other DNA sequences of this sample code for an identical CDR3. The J gene is TRBJ1-6, the V gene TRBV13-2; D is unresolved. TRBJ1-6 belongs to the ORF category, with a function that is uncertain. This CDR3 is built from 13 residues. Per the germline V gene, CDR1 is NNHNN and CDR2 is SYGAGS (reference sequence). V shed 4 bases and J shed 0 bases, with 2 bases lying between them. The CDR3 reads CASGLSYNSPLYF. The DNA read from the CDR3 is TGTGCCAGCGGTCTTTCCTATAATTCGCCC.

A word on this clone: Any gene name here is a mouse gene name. The sequence runs out 4 residues before the end of the CDR3; the remainder is reconstructed from the germline J gene. The genes are TRBV1 and TRBJ2-2, with D perhaps matching TRBD1 (6 bases). This CDR3 is built from 16 residues. Germline CDR1 is NSQYPW and CDR2 is LRSPGD (reference sequence). The germline V and J ends were trimmed by 4 bases and 5 bases, with 17 bases remaining between them. This CDR3 is CTCSETTGIRTGQLYF. The part of the CDR3 DNA that was read is TGCACCTGCAGTGAAACTACAGGGATCCGGACCGGG. Combining the CDR3 with reference TRBV1 and TRBJ2-2 gives the whole variable domain VTLLEQNPRWRLVPRGQAVNLRCILKNSQYPWMSWYQQDLQKQLQWLFTLRSPGDKEVKSLPGADYLATRVTDTELRLQVANMSQGRTLYCTCSETTGIRTGQLYFGEGSKLTVL.

The sample holds a few counts of this clone. Gene names and germline refer to mouse. CDR3 in amino acids: CASSQEPGQGRSDYTF. The CDR3 DNA, read in part, is TGTGCCAGCAGCCAAGAACCGGGACAGGGCCGCTCC. The chain uses TRBV5 and TRBJ1-2, with 9 positions matching TRBD1. The DNA ends 4 residues before the CDR3 does, and the rest of the CDR3 is filled in from the germline J gene. Germline assignment: CDR1 LGHNA and CDR2 YNLKQL (reference sequence). J lost 4 bases, V lost 0 bases, and 6 bases had no gene match. The CDR3 is 16 amino acids.

As concerns this clone: Any gene name here is a mouse gene name. The read stops 4 residues short of the end of the CDR3; the missing end is completed from the germline J gene. The rearrangement joins TRBV19 to TRBJ2-7; TRBD1 might be the D (5 bases). The CDR3 has 14 residues. Germline CDR1 reads FNHDT; CDR2 reads SITEND (reference sequence). The CDR3 spells CASSISDRYYEQYF. Incomplete CDR3 DNA: TGTGCCAGCAGTATATCAGACAGATATTAT.

Remarks on this clone: The germline and genes are mouse ones. The read falls 4 residues short of the CDR3 end, and the missing part is taken from the germline J gene. The rearrangement joins TRBV14 to TRBJ2-5; 7 bases match TRBD2. This CDR3 spans 14 amino acids. Germline CDR1 is SGHDT and CDR2 is FRDEAV. The CDR3: CASSLGGTEDTQYF. The sequenced part of the CDR3 DNA is TGTGCCAGCAGTTTGGGGGGGACGGAAGAC. Full variable domain (outside the CDR3, taken from reference TRBV14 and TRBJ2-5): EAGVTQSPRYAVLQEGQAVSFWCDPISGHDTLYWYQQPRDQGPQLLVYFRDEAVIDNSQLPSDRFSAVRPKGTNSTLKIQSAKQGDTATYLCASSLGGTEDTQYFGPGTRLLVL.

In the case of this clone: The genes and germline here are from mouse. The read stops 4 residues short of the end of the CDR3; the missing end is completed from the germline J gene. This chain uses TRBV13-1 with TRBJ1-2; 7 nucleotides match TRBD1. V lost 2 bases and J lost 0; bases outside the gene matches: 4. In germline, CDR1 is NSHNY, CDR2 SYGAGN. The CDR3 runs 15 residues. CDR3 protein: CASSDRDRANSDYTF. The covered CDR3 bases are TGTGCCAGCAGTGACAGGGACAGAGCAAACTCC.

There are a few counts of this clone. The gene names here belong to mouse. The CDR3 end lies 4 residues beyond the end of the read and is filled in from the germline J gene. The chain combines TRBV13-1 with TRBJ2-1, with D perhaps matching TRBD1 (5 bases). V lost 0 bases and J lost 6, with 10 bases in between. Germline V CDR1 and CDR2: NSHNY, SYGAGN. The CDR3 extends over 14 amino acids. The CDR3 here is CASSDDGRVAEQFF. CDR3 bases read: TGTGCCAGCAGTGATGACGGCAGGGTTGCT.

As regards this clone: Mouse gene names apply. Read sequence stops 4 residues before the CDR3 end, and the germline J gene provides the missing end. Distinct nucleotide sequences in the sample also encode this CDR3. The chain uses TRBV13-2 and TRBJ2-1; 9 positions agree with TRBD2. The V gene's germline CDR1 is NNHNN and CDR2 SYGAGS (reference sequence). The V and J ends lost 0 bases and 3 bases, in that order; junction bases with no gene match: 4. The CDR3 totals 16 residues. CDR3 amino acids: CASGDAWGGVYAEQFF. The sequenced CDR3 bases are TGTGCCAGCGGTGATGCATGGGGGGGCGTCTATGCT.

A few counts support this clone. The gene names here belong to mouse. Coverage ceases 4 residues before the CDR3 finishes, and the germline J gene fills in the end. The chain recombines TRBV19 with TRBJ2-5, with 9 bases lining up with TRBD1. Trimming took 4 bases from V and 3 from J; bases not matched to a gene: 6. The CDR3 totals 15 residues. Germline assignment: CDR1 FNHDT and CDR2 SITEND (reference sequence). CDR3 loop: CASSPPGQGQDTQYF. CDR3 DNA (partial): TGTGCCAGCAGTCCCCCGGGACAGGGACAAGAC.

This clone was detected only a few times. Germline and genes here are mouse. The read ends 4 residues before the CDR3 terminus; that terminus is restored from the germline J gene. The chain carries TRBV13-1 and TRBJ2-1; maybe TRBD1 (6 bases). This CDR3 has 15 amino acids. CDR1 and CDR2 (germline): NSHNY, SYGAGN. The ends were cut back, 1 base at V and 3 bases at J, with 11 bases in the middle. The CDR3 sequence is CASSDSRGSYAEQFF. CDR3 DNA, as far as it was read: TGTGCCAGCAGTGATTCCAGGGGTAGCTATGCT.

The sample holds many counts of this clone. Gene and germline names: mouse. The read is 4 residues too short to cover the CDR3 end, so that end is filled in from the germline J gene. The V gene is TRBV13-1, the J gene TRBJ2-2; D uncertain. The CDR3 has 14 residues. Trimming cost V 6 bases and J 0 bases, with 9 bases left between them. CDR1 is NSHNY, CDR2 SYGAGN, per germline. The CDR3 DNA, read in part, is TGTGCCAGCACCCCGCAGCCAAACACCGGG. It yields the protein CASTPQPNTG. The entire CDR3 is CASTPQPNTGQLYF.

This clone came up a few times. Gene and germline names: mouse. With the read ending 4 residues before the CDR3 end, the germline J gene is used to fill in that end. The chain has TRBV1 and TRBJ2-2; TRBD1 agrees at 8 bases. There are 14 residues in the CDR3. The V segment lost 5 bases and the J segment 4 bases; nucleotides outside the gene matches: 3. Germline V gene lookup returns CDR1 NSQYPW and CDR2 LRSPGD (reference sequence). Incomplete CDR3 DNA: TGCACCTGCAGTCCGGGACAGGCCACCGGG. This sequence encodes CTCSPGQATG. The entire CDR3 protein reads CTCSPGQATGQLYF. The full variable domain, with the rest looked up from reference TRBV1 and TRBJ2-2, is VTLLEQNPRWRLVPRGQAVNLRCILKNSQYPWMSWYQQDLQKQLQWLFTLRSPGDKEVKSLPGADYLATRVTDTELRLQVANMSQGRTLYCTCSPGQATGQLYFGEGSKLTVL.

This clone has a handful of counts. Any gene name here is a mouse gene name. Read coverage stops 4 residues before the CDR3 terminus; the germline J gene supplies the remainder. Other DNA sequences in this specimen translate into the identical CDR3. V usage is TRBV31 and J usage is TRBJ2-2; D gene ambiguous. CDR3 size: 14 residues. V lost 0 bases, J lost 0 bases, and 5 bases lay in between. Germline CDR1 GKSSPN, CDR2 SITVG. CDR3 DNA, as far as it was read: TGTGCCTGGAGTCTGGGGTCAAACACCGGG. Translated, it gives CAWSLGSNTG. The CDR3, in full, reads CAWSLGSNTGQLYF.

Turning to this clone: Mouse gene names and germline throughout. Other DNA sequences within the sample encode an identical CDR3. Here the CDR3 reads CTCSAAGSAETLYF. CDR3 DNA (partial): TGCACCTGCAGTGCAGCAGGGAGTGCAGAA. The chain uses TRBV1 and TRBJ2-3, with D possibly matching TRBD1 (5 bases). The CDR3 is cut off 4 residues early in the read; its end comes from the germline J gene. This CDR3 region has 14 residues. Trimming removed 1 base at V and 0 bases at J, with 5 bases between. CDR1 is NSQYPW, CDR2 LRSPGD, per germline (reference sequence).